The 20 T cell receptor beta chains reported below all come from one sample, sequenced in a study of T cell responses to AZD1222 COVID-19 vaccine. TCRdb's copy holds only in-frame clones and misses some; the assay was immunoSEQ multiplex PCR. The table has roughly 150,000 clones, roughly nine tenths seen once. The starting material was peripheral blood, obtained on day 0 of AZD1222 vaccination. The receptor set was obtained from an adult in good health.

The chain is built from TRBV28 and TRBJ2-1, with D unclear. The V end was cut by 6 bases, the J end by 4 bases, with 16 bases between. The CDR3 length is 15 residues. CDR1 is MDHEN and CDR2 is SYDVKM in the germline V gene. CDR3 in amino acids: CASRAAPGSYNEQFF. The CDR3 region has the DNA TGTGCCAGCAGGGCAGCCCCAGGCAGTTACAATGAGCAGTTCTTC.

V and J are TRBV6-2 or TRBV6-3 and TRBJ2-1, with D possibly being TRBD2 (6 bases). Trimming took 0 bases from V and 3 from J, leaving 24 bases between them. The germline CDR1 and CDR2 sequences are MNHEY and SVGEGT. The CDR3 extends over 20 amino acids. CDR3 region: CASSYSLARRRRGNYNEQFF. DNA of the CDR3: TGTGCCAGCAGTTACTCATTAGCCAGGAGGAGGCGGGGAAACTACAATGAGCAGTTCTTC.

The CDR3 nucleotides read TGTGCCATACAAAGCTCCTACAATGAGCAGTTCTTC. Residues: CAIQSSYNEQFF. The chain carries TRBV28 and TRBJ2-1; D is uncertain. The CDR3 runs 12 residues. Germline V gives CDR1 MDHEN, CDR2 SYDVKM. V was shortened by 10 bases and J by 0 bases, with 7 bases between the two germline ends.

The table lists this clone with a count of one. V and J are TRBV27 and TRBJ1-2; 12 bases fit TRBD1. The CDR3 has 15 residues. Trimming removed 6 bases from V and 2 bases from J; junction bases left unmatched: 4. Germline V gene data show CDR1 as MNHEY and CDR2 as SMNVEV (reference sequence). The CDR3 spells CASRQGTGGNYGYTF. In DNA form, the CDR3 reads TGTGCCAGCAGACAAGGGACAGGGGGCAACTATGGCTACACCTTC.

The rearrangement uses TRBV6-1 and TRBJ1-5; maybe TRBD1 (5 bases). CDR3 length: 15 residues. CDR1 is MNHNS and CDR2 is SASEGT in the germline V gene. The V gene lost 3 bases and the J gene lost 0 bases, with 9 bases spanning the gap. The chain's CDR3 is CASSEGRYSNQPQHF. The CDR3 DNA reads as TGTGCCAGCAGTGAGGGACGGTATAGCAATCAGCCCCAGCATTTT.

The V call is TRBV30, the J call TRBJ1-6; D is unresolved. The V end lost 4 bases, the J end lost 8 bases, and 18 bases lay between the germline ends. The CDR3 sequence is 15 residues long. CDR1 is GTSNPN, CDR2 SVGIG, per germline (reference sequence). The DNA for the CDR3 is TGTGCCTGGAAAGGGCTGGGCAGTCGAGATTCACCCCTCCACTTT. This translates into CAWKGLGSRDSPLHF.

The chain is built from TRBV5-8 and TRBJ2-1; no reliable D call. Germline V gene data show CDR1 as SGHTS and CDR2 as YDEGEE. V lost 1 base and J lost 6, with 11 bases in between. The CDR3 totals 14 residues. The CDR3 protein is CASSLMSSANEQFF. CDR3 sequence (DNA): TGTGCCAGCAGCTTGATGAGCTCGGCCAATGAGCAGTTCTTC. Looking up the rest from reference TRBV5-8 and TRBJ2-1 gives the full variable domain: EAGVTQSPTHLIKTRGQQATLRCSPISGHTSVYWYQQALGLGLQFLLWYDEGEERNRGNFPPRFSGRQFPNYSSELNVNALELEDSALYLCASSLMSSANEQFFGPGTRLTVL.

The chain has TRBV27 and TRBJ2-5, with 11 bases fitting TRBD2. CDR3 length: 15 amino acids. The trim removed 3 bases at V and 5 bases at J, leaving 5 bases unmatched. The germline CDR1 and CDR2 sequences are MNHEY and SMNVEV (reference sequence). The CDR3 region is CASSFSGRAGETQYF. CDR3 coding DNA: TGTGCCAGCAGTTTTAGCGGGAGGGCCGGGGAGACCCAGTACTTC.

The chain couples TRBV7-2 to TRBJ1-2, with 7 bases that match TRBD1. The J segment lost 2 bases and the V segment lost 5 bases, leaving 8 bases of the junction unmatched. The CDR3 spans 15 residues. From germline, CDR1 is SGHTA and CDR2 FQGNSA. The CDR3 DNA follows: TGTGCCAGCAGCCATCGAGACAGGGCGAACTATGGCTACACCTTC. This encodes CASSHRDRANYGYTF. Combining the CDR3 with reference TRBV7-2 and TRBJ1-2 gives the whole variable domain GAGVSQSPSNKVTEKGKDVELRCDPISGHTALYWYRQSLGQGLEFLIYFQGNSAPDKSGLPSDRFSAERTGGSVSTLTIQRTQQEDSAVYLCASSHRDRANYGYTFGSGTRLTVV.

The chain is built from TRBV6-5 and TRBJ1-1; D might be TRBD1 (5 bases). The CDR3 is made up of 11 amino acids. Germline values: CDR1 MNHEY, CDR2 SVGAGI. V was trimmed by 8 bases and J by 9 bases, leaving 13 bases between them. DNA for the CDR3: TGTGCCAGCGCTAGCACAGGACAAGCTTTCTTT. Amino acids: CASASTGQAFF.

The CDR3: CASSLPQGKNSPLHF. In DNA form, the CDR3 reads TGTGCCAGCAGCTTACCTCAGGGGAAAAATTCACCCCTCCACTTT. The V and J genes are TRBV5-5 and TRBJ1-6; a weak D match, TRBD1 (6 bases). The V gene's germline CDR1 is SGHKS and CDR2 YYEKEE (reference sequence). V was shortened by 2 bases and J by 7 bases, with 13 bases between the two germline ends. CDR3 length equals 15 residues.

The CDR3 nucleotides read TGTGCCAGCAGTTACTGGGGGACCGGGGAGCTGTTTTTT. Its translation: CASSYWGTGELFF. The chain has TRBV6-5 and TRBJ2-2; TRBD1 or TRBD2 may be the D gene (5 bases each). The germline V and J ends were trimmed by 1 base and 5 bases, with 5 bases remaining between them. Germline assignment: CDR1 MNHEY and CDR2 SVGAGI. The CDR3 loop spans 13 amino acids.

The chain links TRBV27 to TRBJ2-5, with D perhaps matching TRBD1 or TRBD2 (5 bases each). Trimming took 4 bases from V and 5 from J, leaving 14 bases between them. Germline V gives CDR1 MNHEY, CDR2 SMNVEV (reference sequence). The CDR3 covers 14 residues. The CDR3 spells CASSSARGVETQYF. DNA for the CDR3: TGTGCCAGCAGTTCGGCGCGAGGGGTGGAGACCCAGTACTTC.

This sequence joins TRBV3-1 (or the pseudogene TRBV3-2) and TRBJ1-3; D might be TRBD1 (5 bases). The germline CDR1 and CDR2 sequences are LGHDT and YNNKEL (reference sequence). The CDR3 is 19 residues long. V lost 2 bases and J lost 0, with 20 bases in between. CDR3 sequence (DNA): TGTGCCAGCAGCCAAAACCTACCTGGGAGGGGATCCTCTGGAAACACCATATATTTT. Translated, it gives CASSQNLPGRGSSGNTIYF.

This chain links TRBV5-1 with TRBJ2-2; D may match TRBD1 or TRBD2 (6 bases each). The V gene's germline CDR1 is SGHRS and CDR2 YFSETQ. The CDR3 is made up of 13 amino acids. V lost 6 bases and J lost 8, with 14 bases in between. The CDR3 protein is CASTWGAGGELFF. CDR3 coding DNA: TGCGCCAGCACCTGGGGGGCAGGAGGGGAGCTGTTTTTT.

The chain couples TRBV7-9 to TRBJ2-1, with D perhaps TRBD1 (5 bases). The CDR3 length is 15 residues. V shed 5 bases and J shed 7 bases, with 18 bases lying between them. Germline V gene sequence: CDR1 SEHNR, CDR2 FQNEAQ (reference sequence). The DNA of the CDR3 is TGTGCCAGCAGCATTGACTCAGGGTTTAGGAATGAGCAGTTCTTC. Residues: CASSIDSGFRNEQFF.

This clone was observed a handful of times. This chain connects TRBV6-5 to TRBJ1-2; 11 bases map to TRBD1. Germline CDR1 reads MNHEY; CDR2 reads SVGAGI. V shed 6 bases and J 7 bases; nucleotides not matched to a gene: 4. The CDR3 length is 13 residues. The CDR3 bases are TGTGCCAGCAGCGGACAGGGGGCAAGTGGCTACACCTTC. This codes for CASSGQGASGYTF.

The chain carries TRBV28 and TRBJ1-6; D not certain. CDR1 is MDHEN and CDR2 is SYDVKM in the germline V gene. This CDR3 contains 12 residues. V shed 5 bases and J shed 9 bases, with 8 bases lying between them. CDR3 coding DNA: TGTGCCAGCAGTGCCCCAGGTTCACCCCTCCACTTT. Its translation: CASSAPGSPLHF.

The table lists this clone with a few counts. This chain links TRBV23-1 with TRBJ1-5, with 11 positions matching TRBD1. TRBV23-1 is treated as an ORF (open reading frame) with a function not yet certain. The CDR3 has 17 residues. Unmatched junction bases numbered 7, after V lost 3 bases and J lost 3 bases. The CDR3 is CASSHRTGGDNNQPQHF. DNA of the CDR3: TGCGCCAGCAGTCACAGGACAGGGGGCGATAACAATCAGCCCCAGCATTTT.

This clone was seen once. The gene calls are TRBV3-1 (or the pseudogene TRBV3-2) and TRBJ2-3; 9 nucleotides align to TRBD2. Losses at the gene ends were 0 bases for V and 1 base for J; bases not matched to a gene: 8. The germline CDR1 and CDR2 sequences are LGHDT and YNNKEL (reference sequence). This CDR3 has 18 amino acids. DNA for the CDR3: TGTGCCAGCAGCCAAGATGGGGGGCTAGCGGGACGCACAGATACGCAGTATTTT. It yields the protein CASSQDGGLAGRTDTQYF.